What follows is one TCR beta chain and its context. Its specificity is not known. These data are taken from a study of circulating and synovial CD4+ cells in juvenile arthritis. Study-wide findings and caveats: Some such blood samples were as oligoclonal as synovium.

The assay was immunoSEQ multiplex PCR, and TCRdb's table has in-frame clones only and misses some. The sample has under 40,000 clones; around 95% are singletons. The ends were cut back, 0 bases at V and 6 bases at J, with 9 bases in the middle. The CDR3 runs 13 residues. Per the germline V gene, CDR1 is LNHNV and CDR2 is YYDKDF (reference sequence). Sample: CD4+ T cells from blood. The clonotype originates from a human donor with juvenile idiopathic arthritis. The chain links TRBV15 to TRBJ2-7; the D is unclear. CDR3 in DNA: TGTGCCACCAGCAGAGATCGCCCGAGCGAGCAGTACTTC. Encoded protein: CATSRDRPSEQYF.